This passage covers 10 T cell receptor beta chains from one sample sequenced in a study of blood T cell repertoires in COVID-19. TCRdb keeps only in-frame clones here, not all; method: immunoSEQ multiplex PCR. The profile covers just over 250,000 clones, with approximately 88% appearing a single time and roughly a tenth taken by the ten largest. Sequencing used peripheral blood. The receptor set was obtained from a woman between 65 and 79 years old with COVID-19, enrolled during active disease.

The chain couples TRBV27 to TRBJ1-2, with TRBD1 matching 9 bases. CDR1 is MNHEY and CDR2 is SMNVEV in the germline V gene (reference sequence). The J segment lost 0 bases and the V segment lost 6 bases, leaving 2 bases of the junction unmatched. The CDR3 extends over 14 amino acids. The CDR3 is CASRGQGTNYGYTF. CDR3 in DNA: TGTGCCAGCAGAGGACAGGGGACTAACTATGGCTACACCTTC.

The chain employs TRBV7-2 and TRBJ2-1; D is perhaps TRBD2 (6 bases). The CDR3 sequence is 16 residues long. Deletions cut 2 bases from V and 7 bases from J, with 18 bases between. Germline-derived CDR1 and CDR2 are SGHTA and FQGNSA. CDR3 nucleotide sequence: TGTGCCAGCAGCTTAAGTTTGGCTAGCGCTTTGAATGAGCAGTTCTTC. Residues: CASSLSLASALNEQFF.

The chain has TRBV30 and TRBJ1-6; no clear D. Trimming stripped 2 bases from V and 7 bases from J, with 6 bases between. This CDR3 has 12 residues. Germline CDR1 and CDR2: GTSNPN and SVGIG (reference sequence). The CDR3 loop is CAWSQKNSPLHF. The CDR3 DNA reads TGTGCCTGGAGTCAAAAAAATTCACCCCTCCACTTT.

V gene TRBV29-1 combines with J gene TRBJ1-5; D uncertain. The CDR3 sequence is 14 residues long. The germline gives CDR1 SQVTM, CDR2 ANQGSEA. V was cut by 7 bases and J by 1 base, with 14 bases left in between. The CDR3 loop is CSAIEGRSNQPQHF. CDR3 sequence (DNA): TGCAGCGCGATAGAAGGGAGAAGCAATCAGCCCCAGCATTTT.

The CDR3 protein is CAISERSGMSDEQYF. The CDR3 nucleotides read TGTGCCATCAGTGAGAGATCGGGGATGAGCGACGAGCAGTACTTC. The V gene is TRBV10-3, the J gene TRBJ2-7; D perhaps matches TRBD2 (5 bases). Trimming removed 2 bases from V and 5 bases from J, with 16 bases in between. The CDR3 totals 15 residues. The V gene's germline CDR1 is ENHRY and CDR2 SYGVKD.

The chain has TRBV10-3 and TRBJ1-3; a possible D gene is TRBD1 (5 bases). V shed 3 bases and J shed 0 bases, with 12 bases lying between them. The germline V gene has CDR1 ENHRY and CDR2 SYGVKD. This CDR3 is 16 amino acids long. The DNA for the CDR3 is TGTGCCATCAGTGAATGGGACTCCCACTCTGGAAACACCATATATTTT. This sequence encodes CAISEWDSHSGNTIYF.

The chain links TRBV5-6 to TRBJ1-3; D might be TRBD1 (5 bases). CDR1 SGHDT and CDR2 YYEEEE come from the germline V gene. The CDR3 length is 15 residues. Between the trimmed V and J ends, which lost 1 base and 0 bases, there was a span of 8 bases. The CDR3 loop reads CASSLRGISGNTIYF. CDR3 DNA sequence: TGTGCCAGCAGCTTGAGGGGAATCTCTGGAAACACCATATATTTT.

This clone was detected once. J is TRBJ2-4 and V is TRBV5-1; a possible D gene is TRBD2 (6 bases). The length of the CDR3 is 16 residues. CDR1 SGHRS and CDR2 YFSETQ come from the germline V gene. V lost 0 bases and J 4 bases, leaving 14 bases between the germline ends. The CDR3 is CASSLAGGTSKNIQYF. CDR3 bases: TGCGCCAGCAGCTTGGCCGGCGGGACTTCAAAAAACATTCAGTACTTC. The variable domain in full, with the rest retrieved from reference TRBV5-1 and TRBJ2-4, is KAGVTQTPRYLIKTRGQQVTLSCSPISGHRSVSWYQQTPGQGLQFLFEYFSETQRNKGNFPGRFSGRQFSNSRSEMNVSTLELGDSALYLCASSLAGGTSKNIQYFGAGTRLSVL.

This chain connects TRBV3-1 (or the pseudogene TRBV3-2) to TRBJ2-1; D gene ambiguous. With 2 bases removed from V and 3 bases from J, the gap between germline ends came to 8 bases. The CDR3 consists of 14 residues. Germline CDR1 and CDR2: LGHDT and YNNKEL (reference sequence). The CDR3: CASSQFGSYNEQFF. In DNA, the CDR3 is TGTGCCAGCAGCCAATTTGGCAGCTACAATGAGCAGTTCTTC.

The rearrangement links TRBV12-3 or TRBV12-4 to TRBJ2-3; D perhaps matches TRBD2 (5 bases). Trimming removed 11 bases from V and 2 bases from J, with 11 bases in between. The CDR3 totals 12 residues. CDR3 region: CAAARDTDTQYF. Here the CDR3 DNA reads TGTGCCGCGGCCCGGGACACAGATACGCAGTATTTT.